This entry describes one TCR beta chain. Its antigen is not identified. This sample is part of a study of T cells in localized non-small cell lung cancer. Findings and limits, study-wide: Without multi-region sequencing, intratumor heterogeneity could not be excluded. Clonality of T cells reached its maximum in uninvolved adjacent lung, surpassing tumor. Adjacent lung was found to contain a median roughly 50 of the top 100 tumor clones.

Data came from immunoSEQ multiplex PCR; TCRdb stores just in-frame clones and leaves some out. The sample has fewer than 50,000 clones; approximately 80% are singletons. CDR3 length: 14 residues. The V gene's germline CDR1 is SGHAT and CDR2 FQNNGV. The germline V and J ends were trimmed by 5 bases and 2 bases, with 10 bases remaining between them. Specimen: PBMCs, collected before any cancer treatment. This sequence was found in a man aged 40 to 70 with stage II lung adenocarcinoma. The chain combines TRBV11-2 with TRBJ1-3; D is possibly TRBD1 (6 bases). The CDR3 loop reads CASSIRTAGNTIYF. CDR3 coding DNA: TGTGCCAGCAGCATAAGGACAGCTGGAAACACCATATATTTT.